This T cell receptor (beta chain) was sequenced for a study of technical replicates of blood from several donors. Germline V CDR1 and CDR2: MNHEY, SMNVEV (reference sequence). Trimming removed 5 bases at V and 1 base at J, with 17 bases between. The CDR3 covers 17 residues. Produced via immunoSEQ multiplex PCR; TCRdb's table is partial and in-frame only. The profile shows roughly 66,000 clones, roughly 86% of them singletons. The V gene is TRBV27, the J gene TRBJ2-2, with a tentative D call TRBD2 (6 bases). The clonotype originates from a human donor in good health. Some clones in this sample may be carry-over from other donors' samples. Material for sequencing was PBMCs. CDR3 nucleotide sequence: TGTGCCAGCAGTCCACTGGGACTTACTGAGAACACCGGGGAGCTGTTTTTT. This codes for CASSPLGLTENTGELFF.